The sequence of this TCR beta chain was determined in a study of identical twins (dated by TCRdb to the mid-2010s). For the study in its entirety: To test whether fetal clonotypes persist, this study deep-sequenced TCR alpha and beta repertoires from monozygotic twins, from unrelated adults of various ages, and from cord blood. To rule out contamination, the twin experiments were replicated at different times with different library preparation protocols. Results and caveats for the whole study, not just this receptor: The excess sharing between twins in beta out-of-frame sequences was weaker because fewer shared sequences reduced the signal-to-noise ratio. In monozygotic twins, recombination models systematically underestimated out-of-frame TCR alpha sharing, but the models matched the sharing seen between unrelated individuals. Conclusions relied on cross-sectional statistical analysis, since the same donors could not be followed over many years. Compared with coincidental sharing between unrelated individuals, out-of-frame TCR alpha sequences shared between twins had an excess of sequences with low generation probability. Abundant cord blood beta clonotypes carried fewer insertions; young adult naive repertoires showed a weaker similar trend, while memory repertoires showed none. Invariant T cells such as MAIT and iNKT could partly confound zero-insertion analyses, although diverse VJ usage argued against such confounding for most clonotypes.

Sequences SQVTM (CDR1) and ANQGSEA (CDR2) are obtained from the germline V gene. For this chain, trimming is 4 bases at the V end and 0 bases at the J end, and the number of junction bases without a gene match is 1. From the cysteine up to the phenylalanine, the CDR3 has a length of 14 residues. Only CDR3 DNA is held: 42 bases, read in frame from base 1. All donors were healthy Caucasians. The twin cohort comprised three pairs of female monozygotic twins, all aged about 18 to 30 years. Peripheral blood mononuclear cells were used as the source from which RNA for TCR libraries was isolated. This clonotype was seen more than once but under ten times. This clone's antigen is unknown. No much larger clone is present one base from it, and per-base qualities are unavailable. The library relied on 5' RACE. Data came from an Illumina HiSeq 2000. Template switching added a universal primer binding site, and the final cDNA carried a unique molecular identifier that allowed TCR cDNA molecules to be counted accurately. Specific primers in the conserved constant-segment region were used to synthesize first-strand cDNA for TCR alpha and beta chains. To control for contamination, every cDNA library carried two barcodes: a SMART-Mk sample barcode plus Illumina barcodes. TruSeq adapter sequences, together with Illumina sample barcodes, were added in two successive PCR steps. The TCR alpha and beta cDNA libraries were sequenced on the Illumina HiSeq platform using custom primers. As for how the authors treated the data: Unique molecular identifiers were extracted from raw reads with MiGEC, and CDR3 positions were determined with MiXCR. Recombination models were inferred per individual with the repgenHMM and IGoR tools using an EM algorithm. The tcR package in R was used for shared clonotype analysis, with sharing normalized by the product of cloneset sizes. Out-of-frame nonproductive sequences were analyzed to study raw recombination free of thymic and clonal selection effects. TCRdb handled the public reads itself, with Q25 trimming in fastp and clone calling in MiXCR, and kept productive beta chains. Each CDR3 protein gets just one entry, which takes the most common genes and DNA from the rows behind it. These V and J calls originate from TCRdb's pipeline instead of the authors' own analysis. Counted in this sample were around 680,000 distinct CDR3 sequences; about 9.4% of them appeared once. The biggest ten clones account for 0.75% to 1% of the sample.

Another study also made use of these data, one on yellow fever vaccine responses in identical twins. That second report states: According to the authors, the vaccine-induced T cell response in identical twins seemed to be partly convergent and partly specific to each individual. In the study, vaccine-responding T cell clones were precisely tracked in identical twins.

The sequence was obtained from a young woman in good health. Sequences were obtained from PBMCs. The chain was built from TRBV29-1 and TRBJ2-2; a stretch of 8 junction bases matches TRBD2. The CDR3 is CSVGLATNTGELFF. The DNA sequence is TGCAGCGTTGGACTAGCGACGAACACCGGGGAGCTGTTTTTT.